The entry below describes one T cell receptor (beta chain). Antigen: not known. These data originate in a study of T cells after yellow fever vaccination. TCRdb analysed the 5' RACE reads with MiXCR anew, one entry per CDR3 protein. The sample has 100,000 to 150,000 distinct CDR3 sequences, roughly 15% seen once. Findings and limits, study-wide: Few clonotypes appeared in both CD4 and CD8 compartments. The secondary response peaked faster, at day 5 versus 15, but was weaker. Contamination of FACS-sorted repertoires by abundant clonotypes from the bulk population could occur. Post-booster samples contained most primary-vaccination clones (around 96% CD4, about 90% CD8).

Sample: CD8+ T cells sorted from PBMCs, taken 5 days after the yellow fever booster vaccination. This TCR was sampled from a man aged 18-30 years who received the YFV17D yellow fever vaccine.

The DNA of the CDR3 is TGCGCCAGCAGCCAAAGCGGGGGCAAGGATGAGCAGTTCTTC. It encodes CASSQSGGKDEQFF. The J gene is TRBJ2-1, the V gene TRBV4-3; TRBD2 agrees at 8 bases. V gave up 2 bases and J gave up 8 bases; unmatched junction bases: 5. Germline-derived CDR1 and CDR2 are LGHNA and YSLEER. The CDR3 has 14 amino acids.